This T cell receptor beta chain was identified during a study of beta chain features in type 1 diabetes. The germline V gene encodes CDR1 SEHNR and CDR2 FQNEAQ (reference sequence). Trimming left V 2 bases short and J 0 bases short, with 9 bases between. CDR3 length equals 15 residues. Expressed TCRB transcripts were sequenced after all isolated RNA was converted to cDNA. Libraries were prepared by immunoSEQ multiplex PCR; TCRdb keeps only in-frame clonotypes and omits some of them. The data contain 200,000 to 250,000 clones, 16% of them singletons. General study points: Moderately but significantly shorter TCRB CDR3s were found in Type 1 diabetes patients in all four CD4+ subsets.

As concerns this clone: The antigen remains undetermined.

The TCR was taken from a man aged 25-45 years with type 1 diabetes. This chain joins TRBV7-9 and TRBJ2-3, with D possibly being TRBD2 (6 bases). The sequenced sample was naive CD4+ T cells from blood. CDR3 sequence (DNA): TGTGCCAGCAGCTTACTCGGGAGTAGCACAGATACGCAGTATTTT. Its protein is CASSLLGSSTDTQYF.